This T cell receptor (beta chain) was found in a study of cytomegalovirus exposure and HLA in healthy donors. Study-level information: Of the donors genotyped, several hundred in all, 65% to 90% fell in the Caucasian-associated ancestry cluster. Study-level findings and limits: Overall, roughly 150 TCR beta chains were annotated as cytomegalovirus-associated. Per a later analysis, HLA-associated TCR beta chains showed more clonal expansion than other, equally common TCR beta chains. Across donors, presence/absence analyses took sequencing depth to be roughly uniform.

About this clone: Its antigen is as yet unknown.

V lost 5 bases and J 2 bases, leaving 13 bases between the germline ends. This CDR3 has 14 residues. Per the germline V gene, CDR1 is MNHEY and CDR2 is SMNVEV (reference sequence). Amplification used 60 Vbeta primers and 13 Jbeta primers. This table comes from immunoSEQ multiplex PCR, and its TCRdb copy is limited to in-frame clones, with some not included. The sample yields roughly 100,000 clones, 65% to 80% seen once. The sequenced material came from PBMCs. The rearrangement uses TRBV27 and TRBJ2-7; D might be TRBD1 (5 bases). This TCR derives from a female donor in good health and CMV-seropositive. The CDR3 DNA reads as TGTGCCAGCAGTCCCCGGACACCTCCCTACGAGCAGTACTTC. Translated: CASSPRTPPYEQYF.